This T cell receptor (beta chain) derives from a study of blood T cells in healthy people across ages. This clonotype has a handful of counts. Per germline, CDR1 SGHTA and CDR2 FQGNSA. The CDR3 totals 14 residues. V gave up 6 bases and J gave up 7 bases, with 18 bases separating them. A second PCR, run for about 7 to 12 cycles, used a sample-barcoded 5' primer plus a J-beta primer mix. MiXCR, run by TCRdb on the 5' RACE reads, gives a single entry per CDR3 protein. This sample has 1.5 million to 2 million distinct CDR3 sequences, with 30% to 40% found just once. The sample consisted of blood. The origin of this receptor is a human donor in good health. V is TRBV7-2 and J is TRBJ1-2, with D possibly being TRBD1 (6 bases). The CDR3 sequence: CASRPDRASSGYTF. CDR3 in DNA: TGTGCCAGCAGACCGGACAGAGCTTCGTCTGGCTACACCTTC. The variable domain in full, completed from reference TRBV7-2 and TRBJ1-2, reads GAGVSQSPSNKVTEKGKDVELRCDPISGHTALYWYRQSLGQGLEFLIYFQGNSAPDKSGLPSDRFSAERTGGSVSTLTIQRTQQEDSAVYLCASRPDRASSGYTFGSGTRLTVV.